A single sample is the source of the 26 T cell receptor beta chains below, sequenced in a study of spatial heterogeneity in lung cancer. Specified time point: sample taken at primary tumor resection. Whole RNA from tumor, nontumor lung or frozen PBMC was sequenced unsorted. TCRdb re-analysed the 5' RACE reads in MiXCR, keeping a single row per CDR3 protein. The sample shows approximately 11,000 distinct CDR3 sequences, roughly 4% of them seen only once. This specimen consisted of normal lung tissue next to the tumor, obtained at surgery. These receptors were collected from a male donor with early-stage non-small cell lung cancer.

This clonotype came up many times. This beta chain was picked up by a library intended for alpha chains and is off target, so its count carries little meaning. CDR3 protein: CASSYSPGPSRGDTQYF. CDR3 coding DNA: TGTGCCAGCAGTTACTCCCCGGGCCCTTCGAGAGGAGATACGCAGTATTTT. V and J are TRBV6-2 or TRBV6-3 and TRBJ2-3; D unresolved. The V end was cut by 0 bases, the J end by 5 bases, with 18 bases between. Per the germline V gene, CDR1 is MNHEY and CDR2 is SVGEGT. This CDR3 has 17 amino acids.

Many counts were recorded for this clonotype. A library prepared for alpha chains yielded this beta chain as an off-target read; its size is of little meaning. This chain links TRBV18 with TRBJ1-1; no clear D. Per germline, CDR1 KGHSH and CDR2 LQKENI. This CDR3 is 14 amino acids long. V gave up 8 bases and J gave up 1 base, with 14 bases separating them. The CDR3 region is CASQLQTENTEAFF. The CDR3 nucleotides are TGTGCCAGCCAGCTTCAGACGGAGAACACTGAAGCTTTCTTT. Looking up the rest from reference TRBV18 and TRBJ1-1 gives the full variable domain: NAGVMQNPRHLVRRRGQEARLRCSPMKGHSHVYWYRQLPEEGLKFMVYLQKENIIDESGMPKERFSAEFPKEGPSILRIQQVVRGDSAAYFCASQLQTENTEAFFGQGTRLTVV.

Turning to this clonotype: This beta chain is a stray sequence in a library constructed for alpha chains; its clone size is not meaningful. The chain has TRBV12-3 or TRBV12-4 and TRBJ2-1; D gene unclear. The CDR3 totals 13 residues. The germline V and J ends were trimmed by 7 bases and 4 bases, with 11 bases remaining between them. The CDR3 sequence is CASTLDEYNEQFF. The CDR3 region has the DNA TGTGCCAGCACTCTGGACGAATACAATGAGCAGTTCTTC.

This clonotype was recorded at least ten times. The library was built for alpha chains, so this beta chain is an off-target read and its size means little. This chain joins TRBV7-9 and TRBJ2-4, with 8 bases identical to TRBD1. The V segment lost 5 bases and the J segment 1 base; nucleotides outside the gene matches: 13. Germline V lookup: CDR1 SEHNR, CDR2 FQNEAQ (reference sequence). The CDR3 extends over 18 amino acids. CDR3 DNA: TGTGCCAGCAGCCACTTACTCGGACAGGGAAGGGCCAAAAACATTCAGTACTTC. Encoded protein: CASSHLLGQGRAKNIQYF.

This clonotype came up many times. Because this beta chain is a stray read in a library intended to capture alpha chains, its abundance should not be given much weight. The CDR3 spells CASSLGQGANYGYTF. CDR3 in DNA: TGTGCCAGCAGCTTAGGGCAGGGAGCTAACTATGGCTACACCTTC. This sequence joins TRBV7-2 and TRBJ1-2; a weak D match, TRBD1 (5 bases). The CDR3 length is 15 residues. Germline V CDR1 and CDR2: SGHTA, FQGNSA. The V end was cut by 1 base, the J end by 0 bases, with 9 bases between.

At least ten counts were recorded for this clonotype. The library was prepared for alpha chains; this beta chain is a stray read, so its frequency means little. The rearrangement links TRBV29-1 to TRBJ2-3, with D perhaps matching TRBD2 (5 bases). The germline V gene encodes CDR1 SQVTM and CDR2 ANQGSEA. The CDR3 runs 15 residues. Trimming took off 6 bases at V and 6 bases at J, with 22 bases between the two ends. CDR3 residues: CSVASSSRQADTQYF. The CDR3 nucleotides are TGCAGCGTGGCTTCTAGCTCCCGTCAGGCCGATACGCAGTATTTT.

The sample holds many counts of this clonotype. For a library built for alpha chains, this beta chain is a stray read; little rests on its size. The chain recombines TRBV10-3 with TRBJ1-5; D gene uncertain. Germline V lookup: CDR1 ENHRY, CDR2 SYGVKD. The ends were cut back, 4 bases at V and 2 bases at J, with 12 bases in the middle. This CDR3 comprises 15 residues. CDR3 loop: CAISAAQIGNQPQHF. The CDR3 DNA reads TGTGCCATCAGTGCCGCTCAGATCGGCAATCAGCCCCAGCATTTT.

This clonotype was counted many times. With the library built for alpha chains, this beta chain is off target and its frequency is not meaningful. The V call is TRBV29-1, the J call TRBJ2-1, with 8 nucleotides matching TRBD2. CDR3 length: 13 amino acids. The germline V gene encodes CDR1 SQVTM and CDR2 ANQGSEA. Losses at the gene ends were 4 bases for V and 6 bases for J; bases not matched to a gene: 5. The CDR3 is CSVVTGGPNEQFF. CDR3 in DNA: TGCAGCGTTGTAACGGGGGGGCCCAATGAGCAGTTCTTC.

This clonotype was recorded many times. This beta chain lies outside the target of a library built for alpha chains; its clone size means little. This chain joins TRBV3-1 and TRBJ1-6; a possible D gene is TRBD1 (6 bases). CDR1 is LGHDT and CDR2 is YNNKEL in the germline V gene (reference sequence). The CDR3 is made up of 15 amino acids. V gave up 3 bases and J gave up 7 bases, with 13 bases separating them. CDR3 in DNA: TGTGCCAGCAGCCATCTAGCAGGGGCCAATTCACCCCTCCACTTT. Encoded protein: CASSHLAGANSPLHF. The full variable domain, its missing parts supplied by reference TRBV3-1 and TRBJ1-6, is DTAVSQTPKYLVTQMGNDKSIKCEQNLGHDTMYWYKQDSKKFLKIMFSYNNKELIINETVPNRFSPKSPDKAHLNLHINSLELGDSAVYFCASSHLAGANSPLHFGNGTRLTVT.

This clonotype is labeled as medium-sized. This beta chain is a stray sequence in a library constructed for alpha chains; its clone size is not meaningful. CDR3 sequence (DNA): TGCAGTGCTAGAGAGGACACCAGCTTCTACGAGCAGTACTTC. Its translation: CSAREDTSFYEQYF. The rearrangement joins TRBV20-1 to TRBJ2-7; D is perhaps TRBD1 (5 bases). The germline gives CDR1 DFQATT, CDR2 SNEGSKA (reference sequence). This CDR3 has 14 residues. The V end was cut by 0 bases, the J end by 3 bases, with 12 bases between.

This clonotype was counted many times. This beta chain turned up in a library designed for alpha chains; as an off-target read, its abundance says little. The chain has TRBV3-1 and TRBJ2-3; D is unclear. V lost 0 bases and J lost 4, with 14 bases in between. Germline assignment: CDR1 LGHDT and CDR2 YNNKEL (reference sequence). CDR3 length: 16 residues. Here the CDR3 DNA reads TGTGCCAGCAGCCAAGATTCGGGTATGAGGTCAGATACGCAGTATTTT. The encoded protein is CASSQDSGMRSDTQYF.

This clonotype was picked up many times. This beta chain lies outside the target of a library built for alpha chains; its clone size means little. The V and J genes are TRBV7-2 and TRBJ1-2, with D uncertain. The ends were cut back, 2 bases at V and 2 bases at J, with 6 bases in the middle. The CDR3 is 13 residues long. The germline V gene has CDR1 SGHTA and CDR2 FQGNSA. CDR3 DNA: TGTGCCAGCAGCTTACAGGCGAACTATGGCTACACCTTC. Translation: CASSLQANYGYTF.

This clonotype occurred many times. This beta chain appears as a stray read in a library generated for alpha chains; its size is not informative. V usage is TRBV6-6 and J usage is TRBJ1-4, with D perhaps TRBD1 (6 bases). The germline CDR1 and CDR2 sequences are MNHNY and SVGAGI (reference sequence). Trimming stripped 2 bases from V and 0 bases from J, with 19 bases between. The CDR3 runs to 19 residues. In DNA form, the CDR3 reads TGTGCCAGCAGTTACAGCGCTGGCAGGGGCCACGCAACTAATGAAAAACTGTTTTTT. As protein: CASSYSAGRGHATNEKLFF.

This clonotype was detected only a few times. This beta chain is off target for a library built for alpha chains, so its abundance means little. The chain is built from TRBV19 and TRBJ1-5, with D possibly being TRBD1 (6 bases). Trimming left V 3 bases short and J 5 bases short, with 8 bases between. CDR1 is LNHDA, CDR2 SQIVND, per germline (reference sequence). The CDR3 is 13 amino acids. CDR3 loop: CASSIYRDQPQHF. Written as DNA, the CDR3 is TGTGCCAGTAGTATTTACAGGGATCAGCCCCAGCATTTT.

This clonotype is labeled medium-sized. Being off target in a library aimed at alpha chains, this beta chain has a size of little meaning. J is TRBJ2-3 and V is TRBV7-2; TRBD2 agrees at 12 bases. Germline V gene sequence: CDR1 SGHTA, CDR2 FQGNSA. V was pared by 0 bases and J by 6 bases, with 4 bases of the junction left unmatched. The CDR3 is 16 amino acids. The CDR3 DNA follows: TGTGCCAGCAGCTTAGCTCCTAGCGGGGGGGAGGATACGCAGTATTTT. Translated: CASSLAPSGGEDTQYF.

This clonotype showed up just a few times. This beta chain is off target for a library built for alpha chains, so its abundance means little. This chain uses TRBV4-1 with TRBJ2-1, with a possible D match to TRBD1 (5 bases). Trimming stripped 1 base from V and 1 base from J, with 14 bases between. The CDR3 length is 17 residues. CDR1 MGHRA and CDR2 YSYEKL come from the germline V gene. The CDR3 is CASSQGVSTGSYNEQFF. The CDR3, as DNA: TGCGCCAGCAGCCAAGGGGTATCTACAGGTTCCTACAATGAGCAGTTCTTC.

The sample holds many counts of this clonotype. Found in a library prepared for alpha chains, this beta chain is an off-target read, and its abundance has little meaning. This sequence joins TRBV2 and TRBJ1-2; 9 bases agree with TRBD1. The CDR3 spans 15 residues. The V gene end was trimmed by 8 bases and the J gene end by 4 bases; junction bases not matched to a gene: 11. The germline V gene has CDR1 SNHLY and CDR2 FYNNEI. In DNA, the CDR3 is TGTGCCAGCGGGATACCGGGACAGGGTTCCTATGGCTACACCTTC. Its translation: CASGIPGQGSYGYTF. The full variable domain, in which reference TRBV2 and TRBJ1-2 provide the parts outside the CDR3, is EPEVTQTPSHQVTQMGQEVILRCVPISNHLYFYWYRQILGQKVEFLVSFYNNEISEKSEIFDDQFSVERPDGSNFTLKIRSTKLEDSAMYFCASGIPGQGSYGYTFGSGTRLTVV.

This clonotype was seen at least ten times. A library prepared for alpha chains yielded this beta chain as an off-target read; its size is of little meaning. The rearrangement links TRBV2 to TRBJ2-7; D might be TRBD1 or TRBD2, each matching 5 bases. The CDR3 totals 12 residues. Deletions cut 8 bases from V and 5 bases from J, with 13 bases between. Germline V gives CDR1 SNHLY, CDR2 FYNNEI. The CDR3 is CASGDLGNEQYF. The CDR3 DNA is TGTGCCAGCGGGGACCTGGGAAACGAGCAGTACTTC.

This clonotype was seen repeatedly, ten times or more. Little can be read into the size of this beta chain, an off-target read in a library designed for alpha chains. This chain uses TRBV7-2 with TRBJ1-2; maybe TRBD1 (5 bases). The V gene's germline CDR1 is SGHTA and CDR2 FQGNSA. V was clipped by 1 base and J by 7 bases, with 13 bases between them. The CDR3 spans 14 residues. The chain's CDR3 is CASSLDSGSGGYTF. For the CDR3, the DNA is TGTGCCAGCAGCTTAGATTCAGGGAGTGGTGGCTACACCTTC.

This clonotype was counted at least ten times. A library prepared for alpha chains yielded this beta chain as an off-target read; its size is of little meaning. The genes are TRBV6-5 and TRBJ1-1; D not certain. CDR1 and CDR2 (germline): MNHEY, SVGAGI. The CDR3 sequence is 16 residues long. V lost 4 bases and J 6 bases, leaving 21 bases between the germline ends. CDR3 sequence reads: CASSSIFGVHISEAFF. CDR3 nucleotide sequence: TGTGCCAGCAGTTCTATTTTCGGGGTTCACATCTCTGAAGCTTTCTTT.

This clonotype was recorded many times. The library was built for alpha chains, so this beta chain is an off-target read and its size means little. The rearrangement uses TRBV6-1 and TRBJ2-7; 8 positions agree with TRBD2. This CDR3 is built from 15 residues. Germline-derived CDR1 and CDR2 are MNHNS and SASEGT. V gave up 7 bases and J gave up 3 bases; unmatched junction bases: 11. CDR3 in DNA: TGTGCCAGCAAGTTGGTAGCGGGACGAGGCTACGAGCAGTACTTC. This sequence encodes CASKLVAGRGYEQYF.

This clonotype was counted a few times. This beta chain is off target for a library built for alpha chains, so its abundance means little. The chain is built from TRBV7-2 and TRBJ2-1; no definite D call. The V end was cut by 3 bases, the J end by 9 bases, with 12 bases between. CDR1 and CDR2 from the germline V gene are SGHTA and FQGNSA. CDR3 length: 13 amino acids. The DNA for the CDR3 is TGTGCCAGCAGCTTTGCCGTAGCCGGTGAGCAGTTCTTC. Translated, it gives CASSFAVAGEQFF.

This clonotype is medium-sized. This beta chain turned up in a library designed for alpha chains; as an off-target read, its abundance says little. This chain connects TRBV9 to TRBJ1-5; 7 bases are a match to TRBD1. CDR1 SGDLS and CDR2 YYNGEE come from the germline V gene. This CDR3 has 19 residues. J gave up 0 bases and V 4 bases, and 16 bases lay outside the gene matches. The CDR3 spells CASSPQRDRPSDSNQPQHF. As DNA, the CDR3 is TGTGCCAGCAGCCCCCAAAGGGACAGACCCTCTGATAGCAATCAGCCCCAGCATTTT. Full variable domain (remainder filled in from reference TRBV9 and TRBJ1-5): DSGVTQTPKHLITATGQRVTLRCSPRSGDLSVYWYQQSLDQGLQFLIQYYNGEERAKGNILERFSAQQFPDLHSELNLSSLELGDSALYFCASSPQRDRPSDSNQPQHFGDGTRLSIL.

Many counts were recorded for this clonotype. As an off-target read in a library built for alpha chains, this beta chain has a frequency of little significance. V and J are TRBV30 and TRBJ2-3, with D hard to call. V lost 0 bases, J lost 3 bases, and 4 bases lay in between. The CDR3 is made up of 12 amino acids. CDR1 GTSNPN and CDR2 SVGIG come from the germline V gene (reference sequence). CDR3 sequence reads: CAWSVSTDTQYF. The CDR3 DNA reads TGTGCCTGGAGTGTAAGTACAGATACGCAGTATTTT.

This clonotype showed up many times. This beta chain is an unintended read in a library built for alpha chains; its size means little. The chain carries TRBV2 and TRBJ2-1; D unclear. The CDR3 length is 13 residues. The V and J ends lost 3 bases and 10 bases respectively, with 13 bases between them. Germline V gene data show CDR1 as SNHLY and CDR2 as FYNNEI. In DNA form, the CDR3 reads TGTGCCAGCAGTGATTTAGAGTTGGGGGAGCAGTTCTTC. It specifies CASSDLELGEQFF.

This clonotype was counted ten times or more. Because the library targeted alpha chains, this beta chain is an off-target read whose size means little. The DNA of the CDR3 is TGCGCCAGCAGCCCACCAGACAGCTACGAGCAGTACTTC. Translation gives CASSPPDSYEQYF. V gene TRBV5-1 combines with J gene TRBJ2-7; possible D gene TRBD1, 5 bases. This CDR3 has 13 amino acids. With 4 bases removed from V and 3 bases from J, the gap between germline ends came to 11 bases. Germline lookup yields CDR1 SGHRS and CDR2 YFSETQ.